This T cell receptor beta chain was retrieved from a study of beta chain features in type 1 diabetes. Trimming cost V 9 bases and J 1 base, with 18 bases left between them. Looked up from germline, CDR1 is MDHEN and CDR2 is SYDVKM. The CDR3 runs 15 residues. Expressed TCRB transcripts were sequenced because the isolated RNA had all been reverse transcribed beforehand. The data were produced by immunoSEQ multiplex PCR, yet TCRdb's version contains in-frame clones alone and is incomplete. The sample has over 500,000 clones; 15% are singletons. In the case of this clone: Its antigen is still unknown.

Notes on the study in general: Shorter templates might be favored by PCR, equally in patients and controls. The analysis here could not establish whether HLA type shapes TCRB rearrangement.

The chain employs TRBV28 and TRBJ1-1; D may be TRBD1 (5 bases). The sequenced material came from naive CD4+ T cells from blood. The clonotype comes from a man aged 18 to 30 in good health. CDR3 loop: CASRGSPSGNTEAFF. CDR3 nucleotides: TGTGCCAGTAGGGGTTCCCCTAGCGGGAACACTGAAGCTTTCTTT.